The clone carrying this TCR beta chain has just one count. Just one base apart from a much larger clone, this may be a read error. This sample was included in a study of breast tumors, draining lymph nodes, adjacent tissues. TCRdb independently ran MiXCR on the multiplex PCR reads; one entry per CDR3 protein. In the table there are about 140,000 distinct CDR3 sequences, around 20% of which are singletons. Axillary draining lymph nodes of breast cancer patients supplied the node samples. Sequencing used axillary lymph node tissue. The sequence derives from a female donor with breast cancer. Some clones in this sample may be carry-over from other donors' samples.

This chain's CDR3 is CASSLFRGNGQYF. CDR3 DNA: TGTGCCAGCAGTTTATTTCGGGGCAACGGGCAGTACTTC. This sequence joins TRBV27 and TRBJ2-7; D is possibly TRBD1 or TRBD2 (5 bases each). Germline V gene sequence: CDR1 MNHEY, CDR2 SMNVEV (reference sequence). With 1 base removed from V and 9 bases from J, the gap between germline ends came to 13 bases. CDR3 length equals 13 residues.